The entry below gives a single T cell receptor (beta chain) sequence along with its context. This sample stems from a study of patients and donors after allogeneic stem cell transplantation. The CDR3 length is 16 residues. CDR1 and CDR2 (germline): SGHKS, YYEKEE (reference sequence). Between the trimmed V and J ends, which lost 0 bases and 0 bases, there was a span of 10 bases. TCRdb independently ran MiXCR on the RT-PCR reads; one entry per CDR3 protein. This sample has roughly 960,000 distinct CDR3 sequences; about 20% occur once, and the top ten carry 6%. The sequencing input was blood, either unsorted or a sorted T cell fraction (not recorded which). The receptor comes from a human donor who was either an allogeneic HSCT recipient or a stem cell or donor lymphocyte infusion donor (not recorded which). It is not recorded whose cells these are; they may come from a transplant donor. This chain uses TRBV5-5 with TRBJ1-5; no clear D gene. CDR3: CASSLGSSYSNQPQHF. CDR3 in DNA: TGTGCCAGCAGCTTGGGGTCAAGCTATAGCAATCAGCCCCAGCATTTT.